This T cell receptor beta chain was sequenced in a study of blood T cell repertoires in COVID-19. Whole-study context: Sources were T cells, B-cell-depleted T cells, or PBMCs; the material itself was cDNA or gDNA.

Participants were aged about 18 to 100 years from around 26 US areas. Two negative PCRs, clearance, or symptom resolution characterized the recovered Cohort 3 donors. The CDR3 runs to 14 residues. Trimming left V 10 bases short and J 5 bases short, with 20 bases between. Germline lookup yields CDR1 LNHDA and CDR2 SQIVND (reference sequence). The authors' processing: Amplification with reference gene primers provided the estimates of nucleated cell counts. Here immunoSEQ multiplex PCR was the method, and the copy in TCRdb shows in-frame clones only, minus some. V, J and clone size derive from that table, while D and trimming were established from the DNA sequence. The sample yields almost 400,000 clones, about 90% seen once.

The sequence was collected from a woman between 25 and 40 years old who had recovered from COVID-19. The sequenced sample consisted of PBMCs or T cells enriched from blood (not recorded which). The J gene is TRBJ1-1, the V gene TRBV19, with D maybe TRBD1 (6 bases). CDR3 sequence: CATAPSRGATEAFF. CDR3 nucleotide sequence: TGTGCCACTGCCCCGAGCCGGGGGGCGACTGAAGCTTTCTTT.